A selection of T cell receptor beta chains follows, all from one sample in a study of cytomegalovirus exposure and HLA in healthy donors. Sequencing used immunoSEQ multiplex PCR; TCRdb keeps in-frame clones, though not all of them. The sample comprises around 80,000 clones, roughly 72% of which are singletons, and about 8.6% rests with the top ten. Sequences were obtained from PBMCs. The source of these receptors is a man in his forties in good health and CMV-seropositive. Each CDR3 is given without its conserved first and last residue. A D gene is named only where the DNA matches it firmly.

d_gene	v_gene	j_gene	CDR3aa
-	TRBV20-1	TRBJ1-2	SANLNSLYT
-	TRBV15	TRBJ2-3	ATSGRGAPDTQY
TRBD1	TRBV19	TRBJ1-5	ASSLTGYQPQH
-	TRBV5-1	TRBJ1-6	ASSLKGDHNSPLH
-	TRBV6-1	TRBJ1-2	ASISQGHAYGYT
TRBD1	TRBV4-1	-	ASSRQTGPYEQY
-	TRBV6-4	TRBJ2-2	ASSESPGANTGELF
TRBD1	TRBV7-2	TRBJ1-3	ASSLTGGSGNTIY
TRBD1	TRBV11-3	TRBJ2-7	ASSPRDRGPYEQY
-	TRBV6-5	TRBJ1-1	ASSSPVRAF
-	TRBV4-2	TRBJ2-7	ASSQVLSSSYEQY